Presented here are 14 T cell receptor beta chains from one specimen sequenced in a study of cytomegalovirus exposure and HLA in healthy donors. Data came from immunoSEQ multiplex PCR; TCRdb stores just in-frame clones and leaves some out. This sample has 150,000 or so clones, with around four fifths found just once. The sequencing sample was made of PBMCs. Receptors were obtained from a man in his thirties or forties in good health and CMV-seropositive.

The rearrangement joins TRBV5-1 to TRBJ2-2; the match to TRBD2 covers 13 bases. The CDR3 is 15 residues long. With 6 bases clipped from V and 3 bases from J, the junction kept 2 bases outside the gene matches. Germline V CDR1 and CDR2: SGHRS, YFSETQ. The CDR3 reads CASKTSGGYTGELFF. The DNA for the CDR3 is TGCGCCAGCAAGACTAGCGGGGGGTACACCGGGGAGCTGTTTTTT. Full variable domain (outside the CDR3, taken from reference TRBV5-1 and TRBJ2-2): KAGVTQTPRYLIKTRGQQVTLSCSPISGHRSVSWYQQTPGQGLQFLFEYFSETQRNKGNFPGRFSGRQFSNSRSEMNVSTLELGDSALYLCASKTSGGYTGELFFGEGSRLTVL.

The CDR3 reads CASSGRGDYTF. The CDR3, as DNA: TGTGCCAGCAGCGGCAGGGGTGACTACACCTTC. V is TRBV9 and J is TRBJ1-2, with a weak D call TRBD1 (6 bases). Germline CDR1 SGDLS, CDR2 YYNGEE. This CDR3 has 11 residues. The V and J ends lost 3 bases and 10 bases respectively, with 10 bases between them.

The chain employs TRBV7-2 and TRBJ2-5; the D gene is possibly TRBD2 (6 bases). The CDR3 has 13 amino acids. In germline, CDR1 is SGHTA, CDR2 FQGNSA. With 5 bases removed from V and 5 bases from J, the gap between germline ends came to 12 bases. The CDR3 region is CASSQDYGETQYF. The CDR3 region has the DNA TGTGCCAGCAGCCAGGACTACGGGGAGACCCAGTACTTC.

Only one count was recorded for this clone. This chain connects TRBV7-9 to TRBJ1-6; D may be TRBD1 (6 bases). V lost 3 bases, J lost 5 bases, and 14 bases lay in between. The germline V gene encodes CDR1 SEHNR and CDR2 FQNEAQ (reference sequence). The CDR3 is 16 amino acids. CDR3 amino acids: CASSFVSGHNNSPLHF. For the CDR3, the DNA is TGTGCCAGCAGCTTTGTCTCGGGACACAATAATTCACCCCTCCACTTT.

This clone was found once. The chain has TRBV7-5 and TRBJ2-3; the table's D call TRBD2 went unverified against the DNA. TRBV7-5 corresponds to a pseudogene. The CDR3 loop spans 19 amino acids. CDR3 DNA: TGTGCCAGAAGCTTAGCGGGTGGTCTAGCGGGGAGTTGCACAGATACGCAGTATTTT. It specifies CARSLAGGLAGSCTDTQYF.

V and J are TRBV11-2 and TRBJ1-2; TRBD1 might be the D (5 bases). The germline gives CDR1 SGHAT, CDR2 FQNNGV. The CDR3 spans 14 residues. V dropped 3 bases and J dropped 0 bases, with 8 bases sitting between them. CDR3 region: CASSFEGANYGYTF. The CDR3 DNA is TGTGCCAGCAGCTTTGAAGGGGCTAACTATGGCTACACCTTC.

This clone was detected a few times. CDR3 bases: TGTGCCAGCAGCGTACAGTTAAATGGCTACACCTTC. Translating gives CASSVQLNGYTF. V gene TRBV7-9 combines with J gene TRBJ1-2, with unresolved D. CDR1 is SEHNR, CDR2 FQNEAQ, per germline (reference sequence). The CDR3 is 12 amino acids. Trimming stripped 5 bases from V and 6 bases from J, with 10 bases between.

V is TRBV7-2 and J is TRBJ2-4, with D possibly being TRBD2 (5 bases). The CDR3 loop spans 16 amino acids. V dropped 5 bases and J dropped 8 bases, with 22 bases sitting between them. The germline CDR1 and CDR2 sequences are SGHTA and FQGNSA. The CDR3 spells CASSPSYPGSRDIQYF. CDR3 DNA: TGTGCCAGCAGCCCGTCTTACCCCGGGTCGCGGGACATTCAGTACTTC.

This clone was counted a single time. The CDR3 sequence is CASSGPSSGGADTQYF. The CDR3 region has the DNA TGTGCCAGCAGCGGGCCTTCTAGCGGGGGGGCAGATACGCAGTATTTT. V is TRBV9 and J is TRBJ2-3; 12 nucleotides line up with TRBD2. V was pared by 3 bases and J by 4 bases, with 6 bases of the junction left unmatched. The CDR3 contains 16 residues. Germline CDR1 and CDR2: SGDLS and YYNGEE. Full variable domain (remainder filled in from reference TRBV9 and TRBJ2-3): DSGVTQTPKHLITATGQRVTLRCSPRSGDLSVYWYQQSLDQGLQFLIQYYNGEERAKGNILERFSAQQFPDLHSELNLSSLELGDSALYFCASSGPSSGGADTQYFGPGTRLTVL.

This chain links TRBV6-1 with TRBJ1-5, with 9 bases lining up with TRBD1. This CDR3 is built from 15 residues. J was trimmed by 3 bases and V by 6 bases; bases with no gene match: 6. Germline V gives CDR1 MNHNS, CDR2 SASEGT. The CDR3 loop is CASSQQGANNQPQHF. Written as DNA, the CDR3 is TGTGCCAGCAGCCAACAGGGGGCGAACAATCAGCCCCAGCATTTT.

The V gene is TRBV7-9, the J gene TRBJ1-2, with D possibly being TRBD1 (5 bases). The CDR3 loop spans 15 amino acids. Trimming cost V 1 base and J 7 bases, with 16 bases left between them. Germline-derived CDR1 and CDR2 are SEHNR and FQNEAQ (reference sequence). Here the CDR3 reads CASSLVGRDSSGYTF. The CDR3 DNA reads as TGTGCCAGCAGCTTAGTCGGTCGCGACAGTTCTGGCTACACCTTC. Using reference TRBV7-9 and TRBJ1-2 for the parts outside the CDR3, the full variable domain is DTGVSQNPRHKITKRGQNVTFRCDPISEHNRLYWYRQTLGQGPEFLTYFQNEAQLEKSRLLSDRFSAERPKGSFSTLEIQRTEQGDSAMYLCASSLVGRDSSGYTFGSGTRLTVV.

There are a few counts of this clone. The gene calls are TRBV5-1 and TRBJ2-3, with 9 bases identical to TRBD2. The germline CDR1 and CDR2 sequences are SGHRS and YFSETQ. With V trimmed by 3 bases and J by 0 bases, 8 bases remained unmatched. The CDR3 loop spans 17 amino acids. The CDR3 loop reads CASSSKTSGTSTDTQYF. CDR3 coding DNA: TGCGCCAGCAGCTCGAAGACTAGCGGCACTAGCACAGATACGCAGTATTTT.

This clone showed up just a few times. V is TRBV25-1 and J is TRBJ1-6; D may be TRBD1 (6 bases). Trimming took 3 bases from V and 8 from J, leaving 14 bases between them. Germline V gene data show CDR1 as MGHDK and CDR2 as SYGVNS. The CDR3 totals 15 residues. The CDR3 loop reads CASSDPGQIYSPLHF. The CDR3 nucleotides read TGTGCCAGCAGTGATCCCGGACAGATTTATTCACCCCTCCACTTT.

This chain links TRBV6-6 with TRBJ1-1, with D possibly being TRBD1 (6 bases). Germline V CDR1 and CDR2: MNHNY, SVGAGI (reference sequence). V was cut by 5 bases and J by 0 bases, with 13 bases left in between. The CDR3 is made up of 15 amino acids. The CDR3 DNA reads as TGTGCCAGCAGTGGCTACAGGGACATGAACACTGAAGCTTTCTTT. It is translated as CASSGYRDMNTEAFF.